This T cell receptor beta chain was found in a study of blood T cell repertoires in COVID-19. Repertoires were generated with immunoSEQ multiplex PCR, while TCRdb's copy carries only in-frame clones and drops some. The sample lists about 140,000 clones, approximately 83% occurring once. The CDR3 sequence is 14 residues long. V shed 5 bases and J shed 3 bases, with 14 bases lying between them. Germline values: CDR1 MNHEY, CDR2 SVGAGI. The clonotype was recovered from a human donor in a cohort sampled during active COVID-19. Sequencing was done on a sample of peripheral blood. The chain links TRBV6-5 to TRBJ2-7; no clear D. This chain's CDR3 is CASSPSLNYYEQYF. The CDR3 DNA sequence: TGTGCCAGCAGTCCAAGCCTCAATTACTACGAGCAGTACTTC.